The present TCR beta chain was sequenced within a study of CD8 T cells in ankylosing spondylitis. Study results and caveats: Apparently characteristic of ankylosing spondylitis blood was a TCR beta motif (fewer than 10 highly homologous variants).

This clonotype was observed at least ten times. The target antigen is unknown. Each CDR3 protein gets one entry after TCRdb re-called the 5' RACE reads with MiXCR. This table holds about 540,000 distinct CDR3 sequences, roughly 13% found once. This TCR was sampled from a male donor with ankylosing spondylitis. Sequencing was performed on blood, either unsorted or a sorted T cell fraction (not recorded which).

The CDR3 DNA follows: TGTGCCACCAGTGATTTGAAGCAGGAGCCCCCCCAGGCGCAGTATTTT. It codes for CATSDLKQEPPQAQYF. J is TRBJ2-3 and V is TRBV24-1; D remains ambiguous. Deletions cut 0 bases from V and 10 bases from J, with 19 bases between. CDR3 length: 16 amino acids. Germline V gives CDR1 KGHDR, CDR2 SFDVKD.